This record covers a single TCR beta chain. Its antigen is not identified. This record belongs to a study of a mutant IDH1 vaccine in newly diagnosed glioma. The data were produced by immunoSEQ multiplex PCR, yet TCRdb's version contains in-frame clones alone and is incomplete. The profile shows roughly 38,000 clones, around 74% of them singletons. The sample's time point: week 23, last vaccination. Each dose delivered 300 ug of mutant IDH1 20-mer peptide subcutaneously with imiquimod. The CDR3 has 14 residues. Germline V gene lookup returns CDR1 GTSNPN and CDR2 SVGIG (reference sequence). Deletions cut 6 bases from V and 3 bases from J, with 15 bases between.

The clonotype comes from a man between 50 and 59 years old with glioma. Sequencing was performed on PBMCs, taken from a glioma patient whose treatment included an IDH1 peptide vaccine. This chain joins TRBV30 and TRBJ2-1; no firm D call. CDR3 in amino acids: CACPKASFYNEQFF. CDR3 DNA sequence: TGTGCCTGCCCTAAGGCGTCTTTCTACAATGAGCAGTTCTTC.